The 21 T cell receptor beta chains presented below share a single source sample, sequenced in a study of T-cell reconstitution after alpha-beta-depleted transplantation in children. The library targeted TCRbeta and was prepared with unique molecular identifiers. TCRdb used MiXCR to reprocess the PCR reads, holding one entry per CDR3 protein. This table has some 550,000 distinct CDR3 sequences, roughly 23% appearing once. This specimen consisted of PBMCs, mostly from graft donor cells, obtained 360 days after TCRalphabeta/CD19-depleted stem cell transplant. All receptors come from a boy younger than two who had a stem cell transplant for acute myeloid leukemia, so the T cells may come from the graft donor.

This clonotype was seen ten or more times. This chain uses TRBV15 with TRBJ2-3; TRBD2 matches at 8 bases. The CDR3 contains 14 residues. Per the germline V gene, CDR1 is LNHNV and CDR2 is YYDKDF (reference sequence). Trimming at V came to 4 bases and at J to 5 bases, leaving 5 bases not matched to a gene. CDR3 coding DNA: TGTGCCACCAGCACCGGGACTAGTCGAGATACGCAGTATTTT. This sequence encodes CATSTGTSRDTQYF.

There are a few counts of this clonotype. J is TRBJ2-5 and V is TRBV21-1. TRBV21-1 is recorded as a pseudogene. The length of the CDR3 is 15 residues. CDR3 in amino acids: CASSKGGWPPETQYF. The CDR3 DNA sequence: TGTGCCAGCAGCAAAGGAGGCTGGCCCCCAGAGACCCAGTACTTC.

The DNA of the CDR3 is TGTGCCAGCAGTTTAGGGGCTAGCGGGGTATACGAGCAGTACTTC. Encoded protein: CASSLGASGVYEQYF. The V call is TRBV12-3 or TRBV12-4, the J call TRBJ2-7; 9 bases align to TRBD2. The CDR3 is 15 amino acids. Trimming at V came to 1 base and at J to 4 bases, leaving 5 bases not matched to a gene.

The J gene is TRBJ2-1, the V gene TRBV27, with TRBD2 as a possible D gene (6 bases). V was clipped by 6 bases and J by 3 bases, with 12 bases between them. The germline CDR1 and CDR2 sequences are MNHEY and SMNVEV (reference sequence). The CDR3 covers 14 residues. The CDR3 DNA sequence: TGTGCCAGCAGGCCGGGACTTAACTACAATGAGCAGTTCTTC. It codes for CASRPGLNYNEQFF.

The chain uses TRBV5-1 and TRBJ2-5, with 8 bases identical to TRBD1. The trim removed 7 bases at V and 5 bases at J, leaving 10 bases unmatched. Germline CDR1 reads SGHRS; CDR2 reads YFSETQ. The CDR3 is 14 residues long. CDR3 DNA sequence: TGCGCCAGCGCGGAGACAGGGGTGATGGAGACCCAGTACTTC. It encodes CASAETGVMETQYF.

The chain links TRBV4-1 to TRBJ2-2, with a tentative D call TRBD1 (5 bases). The CDR3 has 16 amino acids. From germline, CDR1 is MGHRA and CDR2 YSYEKL. Trimming removed 5 bases from V and 1 base from J, with 14 bases in between. The CDR3 reads CASSVPEDKNTGELFF. The CDR3 DNA is TGCGCCAGCAGCGTACCCGAGGACAAGAACACCGGGGAGCTGTTTTTT.

At least ten counts were recorded for this clonotype. The chain uses TRBV28 and TRBJ2-7; D might be TRBD1 (6 bases). The germline CDR1 and CDR2 sequences are MDHEN and SYDVKM. This CDR3 spans 13 amino acids. The ends were cut back, 3 bases at V and 6 bases at J, with 12 bases in the middle. As DNA, the CDR3 is TGTGCCAGCAGTTTCAGGGGTATGCCCGAGCAGTACGTC. It encodes CASSFRGMPEQYV.

The chain employs TRBV12-3 or TRBV12-4 and TRBJ1-1, with D possibly being TRBD1 (5 bases). The CDR3 totals 13 residues. V lost 11 bases and J lost 8, with 21 bases in between. CDR3 loop: CAEDNLLASEAFF. The CDR3 nucleotides are TGTGCCGAGGACAATCTACTTGCGTCAGAAGCTTTCTTT.

A few counts support this clonotype. V usage is TRBV20-1 and J usage is TRBJ2-7; 9 bases are a match to TRBD2. This CDR3 spans 12 amino acids. With V trimmed by 4 bases and J by 7 bases, 5 bases remained unmatched. The germline CDR1 and CDR2 sequences are DFQATT and SNEGSKA (reference sequence). This chain's CDR3 is CSATLSGGEQYV. The CDR3 coding sequence is TGCAGTGCTACTCTAAGCGGGGGGGAGCAGTACGTC.

This clonotype has only a few counts. The chain is built from TRBV6-2 or TRBV6-3 and TRBJ1-2; 8 bases fit TRBD1. The CDR3 runs to 18 residues. The germline V gene encodes CDR1 MNHEY and CDR2 SVGEGT. Trimming cost V 2 bases and J 1 base; bases outside gene matches: 12. CDR3 nucleotide sequence: TGTGCCAGCAGTTACACGAGGTTCACGACAGGGGATAACTATGGCTACACCTTC. Translated: CASSYTRFTTGDNYGYTF.

In DNA, the CDR3 is TGCGCCAGCAGCTTGTTGACGGCTGCTGTTTACTTCACAGATACGCAGTATTTT. Its protein product is CASSLLTAAVYFTDTQYF. The chain links TRBV5-1 to TRBJ2-3; no reliable D call. In germline, CDR1 is SGHRS, CDR2 YFSETQ. The CDR3 loop spans 18 amino acids. Trimming removed 1 base from V and 2 bases from J, with 20 bases in between.

This clonotype was picked up a small number of times. The chain employs TRBV6-5 and TRBJ2-3, with no clear D. The CDR3 is made up of 12 amino acids. Germline assignment: CDR1 MNHEY and CDR2 SVGAGI. V was clipped by 9 bases and J by 0 bases, with 7 bases between them. The chain's CDR3 is CASGTSTDTQYF. CDR3 sequence (DNA): TGTGCCAGTGGAACTAGCACAGATACGCAGTATTTT.

This clonotype was found a few times. CDR3: CSASLTGWTMNTEAFF. Here the CDR3 DNA reads TGCAGTGCTAGCCTGACAGGGTGGACCATGAACACTGAAGCTTTCTTT. The V call is TRBV20-1, the J call TRBJ1-1, with 7 nucleotides matching TRBD1. This CDR3 comprises 16 residues. V shed 3 bases, J shed 0 bases, and the junction held 10 bases outside the gene matches. The V gene's germline CDR1 is DFQATT and CDR2 SNEGSKA (reference sequence).

This clonotype appeared a few times. The gene calls are TRBV10-1 and TRBJ1-5; D uncertain. The CDR3 length is 14 residues. In germline, CDR1 is WNHNN, CDR2 SYGVQD (reference sequence). Between the trimmed V and J ends, which lost 2 bases and 1 base, there was a span of 6 bases. CDR3 DNA: TGCGCCAGCAGTGAGGGTGCAAGCAATCAGCCCCAGCATTTT. This codes for CASSEGASNQPQHF.

This clonotype was counted ten times or more. The gene calls are TRBV7-9 and TRBJ1-5, with a weak D call TRBD1 (6 bases). V lost 1 base to trimming and J lost 4 bases, with 11 bases between them. Germline V gene lookup returns CDR1 SEHNR and CDR2 FQNEAQ (reference sequence). The CDR3 is 15 amino acids. CDR3 coding DNA: TGTGCCAGCAGCTTAGGTGGGGGGCCGAATCAGCCCCAGCATTTT. Translating gives CASSLGGGPNQPQHF.

The rearrangement uses TRBV15 and TRBJ1-4; unclear D gene. The V end was cut by 4 bases, the J end by 0 bases, with 9 bases between. CDR1 is LNHNV, CDR2 YYDKDF, per germline (reference sequence). CDR3 size: 15 residues. The CDR3 region has the DNA TGTGCCACCAGCAACTTGGAAGCAACTAATGAAAAACTGTTTTTT. It translates to CATSNLEATNEKLFF.

This clonotype appeared a few times. The chain has TRBV20-1 and TRBJ2-7, with unresolved D. CDR1 is DFQATT, CDR2 SNEGSKA, per germline (reference sequence). This CDR3 is 14 amino acids long. Trimming shortened V by 0 bases and J by 0 bases, and 9 bases separated the two germline ends. CDR3 amino acids: CSARDALASYEQYV. The CDR3 region has the DNA TGCAGTGCTAGAGATGCCCTGGCCTCCTACGAGCAGTACGTC.

This clonotype occurred a few times. V and J are TRBV2 and TRBJ2-7; the D call may be TRBD1 or TRBD2 (5 bases each). CDR3 size: 15 residues. CDR1 and CDR2 (germline): SNHLY, FYNNEI. The V end was cut by 0 bases, the J end by 6 bases, with 15 bases between. CDR3 nucleotide sequence: TGTGCCAGCAGTGAAGCCCCGGGGCAGGGCCGCGAGCAGTACGTC. This translates into CASSEAPGQGREQYV.

Written as DNA, the CDR3 is TGTGCCACCAGCAGGGCTAGCGGGGGGCATTACAATGAGCAGTTCTTC. It encodes CATSRASGGHYNEQFF. The chain has TRBV15 and TRBJ2-1; TRBD2 matches 11 bases. From germline, CDR1 is LNHNV and CDR2 YYDKDF (reference sequence). Trimming at V came to 3 bases and at J to 4 bases, leaving 5 bases not matched to a gene. The CDR3 extends over 16 amino acids.

This clonotype was seen at least ten times. The V gene is TRBV20-1, the J gene TRBJ2-7; 9 bases agree with TRBD2. This CDR3 comprises 15 residues. Germline CDR1 DFQATT, CDR2 SNEGSKA (reference sequence). The junction had 7 bases not matched to a gene; V was cut back by 1 base and J by 3 bases. The CDR3 nucleotides read TGCAGTGCTAGAGCCGGGGCTAGCGGGGTCTACGAGCAGTACTTC. It translates to CSARAGASGVYEQYF.

This clonotype has only a few counts. J is TRBJ2-2 and V is TRBV4-3; D remains unclear. The CDR3 is made up of 16 amino acids. Germline V CDR1 and CDR2: LGHNA, YSLEER. V was trimmed by 0 bases and J by 1 base, leaving 9 bases between them. CDR3 sequence reads: CASSQDPPGNTGELFF. The CDR3 DNA sequence: TGCGCCAGCAGCCAAGATCCCCCAGGGAACACCGGGGAGCTGTTTTTT.